One sample yielded the 22 T cell receptor beta chains listed below, sequenced in a study of cytomegalovirus exposure and HLA in healthy donors. The study ran its PCR with 60 Vbeta and 13 Jbeta primers. Some clones are missing from TCRdb's copy, which holds only in-frame ones; the method was immunoSEQ multiplex PCR. The sample lists 90,000 to 100,000 clones, approximately 74% occurring once. Material: PBMCs. The source of these receptors is a male donor in good health and CMV-seronegative.

This sequence joins TRBV20-1 and TRBJ2-7, with D possibly matching TRBD2 (6 bases). V was clipped by 6 bases and J by 6 bases, with 12 bases between them. The CDR3 runs 11 residues. Germline V gene lookup returns CDR1 DFQATT and CDR2 SNEGSKA (reference sequence). This CDR3 reads CSANWGVEQYF. In DNA form, the CDR3 reads TGCAGTGCGAATTGGGGGGTCGAGCAGTACTTC.

The chain recombines TRBV5-1 with TRBJ1-2, with 7 nucleotides matching TRBD1. CDR1 is SGHRS and CDR2 is YFSETQ in the germline V gene. J lost 3 bases, V lost 0 bases, and 2 bases had no gene match. The CDR3 covers 14 residues. The CDR3 DNA follows: TGCGCCAGCAGCTTGGAAGGGGGCGACTATGGCTACACCTTC. As protein: CASSLEGGDYGYTF.

A single count supports this clone. The chain carries TRBV19 and TRBJ2-1; TRBD2 aligns across 11 bases. The CDR3 totals 16 residues. CDR1 and CDR2 (germline): LNHDA, SQIVND (reference sequence). The V segment lost 4 bases and the J segment 5 bases; nucleotides outside the gene matches: 7. The CDR3 coding sequence is TGTGCCAGTAGTACCGATAGCGGGAGGGGTAACAATGAGCAGTTCTTC. This translates into CASSTDSGRGNNEQFF.

The chain has TRBV4-3 and TRBJ2-7, with 9 bases lining up with TRBD1. V dropped 3 bases and J dropped 1; count of bases not matched to a gene: 10. The CDR3 contains 17 residues. The germline gives CDR1 LGHNA, CDR2 YSLEER. In nucleotides, the CDR3 is TGCGCCAGCAGCCAGCATCCCCCGGGACAGGGTTCCTACGAGCAGTACTTC. Amino acid sequence: CASSQHPPGQGSYEQYF.

This rearrangement joins TRBV25-1 to TRBJ2-1; 10 nucleotides align to TRBD2. Germline CDR1 is MGHDK and CDR2 is SYGVNS. V gave up 5 bases and J gave up 4 bases; unmatched junction bases: 5. There are 15 residues in the CDR3. In DNA, the CDR3 is TGTGCCAGCAGTTCTAGCGGGAGTTTTTACAATGAGCAGTTCTTC. It yields the protein CASSSSGSFYNEQFF.

The chain couples TRBV4-2 to TRBJ2-3, with no clear D. The CDR3 totals 17 residues. From germline, CDR1 is LGHNA and CDR2 YNFKEQ. V was clipped by 0 bases and J by 4 bases, with 17 bases between them. For the CDR3, the DNA is TGTGCCAGCAGCCAAGAGGGTTTGCGGCCGACGTCAGATACGCAGTATTTT. It encodes CASSQEGLRPTSDTQYF.

This chain connects TRBV6-5 to TRBJ2-7; 7 bases are a match to TRBD1. The trim removed 0 bases at V and 11 bases at J, leaving 13 bases unmatched. CDR1 MNHEY and CDR2 SVGAGI come from the germline V gene. CDR3 length equals 15 residues. CDR3 nucleotide sequence: TGTGCCAGCAGTTACTCGAGAGACAGGGAACCCCCGAAGTACTTC. It translates to CASSYSRDREPPKYF.

The chain couples TRBV15 to TRBJ1-4; D gene uncertain. There are 14 residues in the CDR3. The V end lost 0 bases, the J end lost 7 bases, and 9 bases lay between the germline ends. The germline V gene has CDR1 LNHNV and CDR2 YYDKDF (reference sequence). The CDR3 region has the DNA TGTGCCACCAGCAGAGATGCGGCGGGTGAAAAACTGTTTTTT. This encodes CATSRDAAGEKLFF.

The chain combines TRBV6-1 with TRBJ1-5; D may be TRBD1 (6 bases). V was pared by 6 bases and J by 6 bases, with 18 bases between. CDR3 length equals 15 residues. CDR1 and CDR2 (germline): MNHNS, SASEGT. The CDR3 DNA sequence: TGTGCCAGCAGCCTTGGACAGTTAGAAGGTCAGCCCCAGCATTTT. Translated, it gives CASSLGQLEGQPQHF.

A word on this clone: A read error may account for a junction end that differs from germline. This chain joins TRBV6-6 and TRBJ1-2, with a tentative D call TRBD1 (6 bases). Germline CDR1 MNHNY, CDR2 SVGAGI (reference sequence). This CDR3 is built from 11 residues. CDR3 coding DNA: TGTGCCAGCAGTGACCGGGACAAAGGGTTCTTC. As protein: CASSDRDKGFF.

This clone came up a few times. V and J are TRBV4-1 and TRBJ2-7; TRBD1 agrees at 7 bases. The CDR3 covers 15 residues. Germline V gives CDR1 MGHRA, CDR2 YSYEKL. V gave up 4 bases and J gave up 0 bases; unmatched junction bases: 6. DNA for the CDR3: TGCGCCAGCAGCCCGAGGGGGCGGAACTCCTACGAGCAGTACTTC. Its protein product is CASSPRGRNSYEQYF.

The rearrangement links TRBV7-8 to TRBJ2-7; D is perhaps TRBD1 (5 bases). Trimming took off 0 bases at V and 2 bases at J, with 17 bases between the two ends. The CDR3 loop spans 17 amino acids. The germline V gene encodes CDR1 SGHVS and CDR2 FQNEAQ. The CDR3 DNA reads TGTGCCAGCAGCTTAGCTGGAAGTGGGGCAGGAACCTACGAGCAGTACTTC. Translation gives CASSLAGSGAGTYEQYF. The full variable domain, rest sourced from reference TRBV7-8 and TRBJ2-7, is GAGVSQSPRYKVAKRGQDVALRCDPISGHVSLFWYQQALGQGPEFLTYFQNEAQLDKSGLPSDRFFAERPEGSVSTLKIQRTQQEDSAVYLCASSLAGSGAGTYEQYFGPGTRLTVT.

This clone was observed a single time. V gene TRBV18 combines with J gene TRBJ2-7; TRBD1 matches 10 bases. J lost 1 base, V lost 1 base, and 4 bases had no gene match. This CDR3 is built from 16 residues. The V gene's germline CDR1 is KGHSH and CDR2 LQKENI. This CDR3 reads CASSPQRQGASYEQYF. CDR3 DNA sequence: TGTGCCAGCTCACCACAAAGACAGGGGGCTTCCTACGAGCAGTACTTC.

This clone came up a few times. The chain links TRBV5-5 to TRBJ2-2, with 7 nucleotides matching TRBD2. Losses at the gene ends were 5 bases for V and 4 bases for J; bases not matched to a gene: 17. The length of the CDR3 is 18 residues. The germline gives CDR1 SGHKS, CDR2 YYEKEE (reference sequence). The CDR3 nucleotides read TGTGCCAGCAGTTTCCGCATGCTAGCGGCCCGAGGCACCGGGGAGCTGTTTTTT. Its protein product is CASSFRMLAARGTGELFF.

The chain combines TRBV7-9 with TRBJ1-1; 8 nucleotides agree with TRBD1. Germline CDR1 SEHNR, CDR2 FQNEAQ (reference sequence). The CDR3 is 15 amino acids. V lost 4 bases to trimming and J lost 5 bases; unmatched junction nucleotides: 9. CDR3: CASSSSGTGYTEAFF. CDR3 nucleotides: TGTGCCAGCAGCTCCTCCGGGACAGGTTATACTGAAGCTTTCTTT.

V is TRBV6-5 and J is TRBJ1-2, with no clear D. Trimming left V 2 bases short and J 2 bases short, with 15 bases between. Germline values: CDR1 MNHEY, CDR2 SVGAGI. This CDR3 has 16 residues. DNA of the CDR3: TGTGCCAGCAGTTACCTCACCAGCGGTAGGAACTATGGCTACACCTTC. As protein: CASSYLTSGRNYGYTF.

The chain combines TRBV5-1 with TRBJ1-2; no clear D. Germline V gene sequence: CDR1 SGHRS, CDR2 YFSETQ. The CDR3 length is 14 residues. V was trimmed by 7 bases and J by 2 bases, leaving 15 bases between them. The CDR3 DNA reads TGCGCCAGCGCCCCCCCCCTCGGGAACTATGGCTACACCTTC. Amino acids: CASAPPLGNYGYTF.

Concerning this clone: Within the sample, other DNA sequences also encode this same CDR3. The chain joins TRBV7-2 to TRBJ2-7; D uncertain. CDR3 length equals 14 residues. V was cut by 5 bases and J by 0 bases, with 11 bases left in between. CDR1 SGHTA and CDR2 FQGNSA come from the germline V gene. CDR3 in amino acids: CASSPGPSSYEQYF. In DNA, the CDR3 is TGTGCCAGCAGCCCGGGTCCGAGCTCCTACGAGCAGTACTTC.

This rearrangement joins TRBV19 to TRBJ2-7; D is uncertain. CDR3 length equals 14 residues. V shed 5 bases and J shed 2 bases, with 13 bases lying between them. The germline V gene has CDR1 LNHDA and CDR2 SQIVND (reference sequence). The CDR3 DNA is TGTGCCAGTAGTTTTGCCCTTGAGGCCTACGAGCAGTACTTC. Translating gives CASSFALEAYEQYF.

V and J are TRBV10-3 and TRBJ2-7; 7 positions agree with TRBD2. The CDR3 consists of 14 residues. Germline lookup yields CDR1 ENHRY and CDR2 SYGVKD. V was pared by 6 bases and J by 6 bases, with 11 bases of the junction left unmatched. The DNA for the CDR3 is TGTGCCATCAGATCCGGGACTACCGCTTTCGAGCAGTACTTC. Residues: CAIRSGTTAFEQYF.

The chain is built from TRBV30 and TRBJ2-7, with 11 bases matching TRBD2. Germline loops: CDR1 GTSNPN, CDR2 SVGIG (reference sequence). The ends lost 3 bases at V and 6 bases at J; junction bases unmatched: 10. The CDR3 contains 15 residues. The CDR3 protein is CAWSRSGRADGEQYF. The CDR3 DNA reads as TGTGCCTGGAGCCGTAGCGGGAGGGCGGACGGCGAGCAGTACTTC.

The gene calls are TRBV28 and TRBJ1-2; TRBD1 is a possible D gene (6 bases). Germline V CDR1 and CDR2: MDHEN, SYDVKM. The CDR3 loop spans 15 amino acids. V gave up 7 bases and J gave up 2 bases, with 17 bases separating them. CDR3 residues: CASTFLRGGNYGYTF. The CDR3 region has the DNA TGTGCCAGCACCTTTCTGAGAGGGGGAAACTATGGCTACACCTTC.